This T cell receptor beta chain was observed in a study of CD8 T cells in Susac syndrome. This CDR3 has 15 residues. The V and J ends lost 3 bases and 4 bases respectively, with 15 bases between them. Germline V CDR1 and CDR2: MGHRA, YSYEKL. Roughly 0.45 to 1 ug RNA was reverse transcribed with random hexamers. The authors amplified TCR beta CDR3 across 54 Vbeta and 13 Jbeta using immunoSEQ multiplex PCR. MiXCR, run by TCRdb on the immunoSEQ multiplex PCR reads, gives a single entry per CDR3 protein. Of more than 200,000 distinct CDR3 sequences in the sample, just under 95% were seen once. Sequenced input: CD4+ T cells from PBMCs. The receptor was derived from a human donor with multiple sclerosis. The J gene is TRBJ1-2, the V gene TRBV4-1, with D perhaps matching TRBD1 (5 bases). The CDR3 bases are TGCGCCAGCAGCCACCCCCCCCGGGGCGTCTATGGCTACACCTTC. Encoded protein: CASSHPPRGVYGYTF.